This T cell receptor (beta chain) was obtained from a study of CD8 T cells in Susac syndrome. Germline-derived CDR1 and CDR2 are DFQATT and SNEGSKA (reference sequence). The CDR3 totals 14 residues. V was cut by 1 base and J by 2 bases, with 11 bases left in between. Reverse transcription used roughly 0.45 to 1 ug RNA and random hexamers. Amplification of TCR beta CDR3 by immunoSEQ multiplex PCR spanned 54 Vbeta and 13 Jbeta. TCRdb fed the immunoSEQ multiplex PCR reads into MiXCR, producing one record per CDR3 protein. The repertoire consists of around 200,000 distinct CDR3 sequences, with just under 95% occurring once and the leading ten covering approximately 0.099%.

The sequenced sample was CD4+ T cells from PBMCs. The receptor's source is a human donor with Susac syndrome. This chain uses TRBV20-1 with TRBJ1-1; D ambiguous. The CDR3 bases are TGCAGTGCTAGAGCGGGTAATCCCAACACTGAAGCTTTCTTT. Its protein is CSARAGNPNTEAFF.